This TCR beta chain was obtained from a study of T cells in Graves' hyperthyroidism and ophthalmopathy. The V gene lost 8 bases and the J gene lost 7 bases, with 11 bases spanning the gap. Germline assignment: CDR1 MDHEN and CDR2 SYDVKM. The length of the CDR3 is 11 residues. TCR beta CDR3 region amplification was performed from RNA transcripts. The HTBI primer set drove a first-round RT-PCR of the TCR CDR3. Each CDR3 protein is one row after TCRdb ran MiXCR on the multiplex PCR reads. The sample carries approximately 480,000 distinct CDR3 sequences, about a fifth recorded once. This clonotype appeared many times.

Sequencing input: blood. The chain uses TRBV28 and TRBJ2-5; D ambiguous. This TCR derives from a young man with Graves' hyperthyroidism. The CDR3 here is CASGTWGTQYF. The CDR3 coding sequence is TGTGCCAGCGGAACTTGGGGGACCCAGTACTTC.